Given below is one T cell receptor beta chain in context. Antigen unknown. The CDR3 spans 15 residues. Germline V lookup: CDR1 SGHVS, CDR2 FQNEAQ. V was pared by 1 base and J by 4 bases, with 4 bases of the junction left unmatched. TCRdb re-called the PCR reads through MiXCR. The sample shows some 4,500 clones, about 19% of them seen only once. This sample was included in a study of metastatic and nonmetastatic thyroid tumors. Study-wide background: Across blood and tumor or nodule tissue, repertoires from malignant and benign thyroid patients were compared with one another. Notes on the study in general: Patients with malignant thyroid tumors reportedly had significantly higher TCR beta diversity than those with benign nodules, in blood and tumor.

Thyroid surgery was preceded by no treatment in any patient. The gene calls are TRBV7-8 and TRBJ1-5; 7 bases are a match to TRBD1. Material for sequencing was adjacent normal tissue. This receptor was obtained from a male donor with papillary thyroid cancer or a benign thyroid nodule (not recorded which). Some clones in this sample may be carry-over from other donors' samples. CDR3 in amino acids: CASSLGDSLNQPQHF. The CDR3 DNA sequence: TGTGCCAGCAGCTTAGGGGACAGCCTTAATCAGCCCCAGCATTTT.